This is a list of T cell receptor beta chains from one sample in a study of blood T cell repertoires in COVID-19. This table comes from immunoSEQ multiplex PCR, and its TCRdb copy is limited to in-frame clones, with some not included. The sample contains around 75,000 clones, roughly 90% of which appear only once. Sequenced sample: peripheral blood. The source is a human donor in a cohort sampled during active COVID-19. Each CDR3 is given with its conserved first and last residue. A D gene is named only where the DNA matches it firmly. Size values are once, few and many counts, or a class for expanded clones, and some rows have none.

clone_size: NA
v_call: TRBV7-6
d_call: TRBD2
j_call: TRBJ2-3
cdr3_aa: CASSLGAGGTDTQYF
cdr3_nt: TGTGCCAGCAGCTTAGGAGCGGGGGGGACAGATACGCAGTATTTT

clone_size: NA
v_call: TRBV15
d_call: NA
j_call: TRBJ1-4
cdr3_aa: CATSRTRDSTNEKLFF
cdr3_nt: TGTGCCACCAGCAGAACCAGGGATTCAACTAATGAAAAACTGTTTTTT

clone_size: once
v_call: TRBV7-4
d_call: NA
j_call: TRBJ2-1
cdr3_aa: CASSLRGSRVNEQFF
cdr3_nt: TGTGCCAGCAGCCTACGGGGGAGTAGGGTCAATGAGCAGTTCTTC

clone_size: NA
v_call: TRBV6-5
d_call: NA
j_call: TRBJ1-1
cdr3_aa: CASSYSNRANTEAFF
cdr3_nt: TGTGCCAGCAGTTACTCGAACAGGGCGAACACTGAAGCTTTCTTT

clone_size: NA
v_call: TRBV5-4
d_call: NA
j_call: TRBJ2-1
cdr3_aa: CASSSPMNGEQFF
cdr3_nt: TGTGCCAGCAGCTCCCCAATGAACGGGGAGCAGTTCTTC

clone_size: NA
v_call: TRBV18
d_call: NA
j_call: TRBJ1-4
cdr3_aa: CASSVDRATNEKLFF
cdr3_nt: TGTGCCAGCTCAGTAGACAGAGCAACTAATGAAAAACTGTTTTTT

clone_size: NA
v_call: TRBV28
d_call: NA
j_call: TRBJ1-5
cdr3_aa: CASSLLARADQPQHF
cdr3_nt: TGTGCCAGCAGTTTATTAGCCAGGGCGGATCAGCCCCAGCATTTT

clone_size: NA
v_call: TRBV7-9
d_call: NA
j_call: TRBJ1-2
cdr3_aa: CASSLALFEGRSGYTF
cdr3_nt: TGTGCCAGCAGCTTAGCCCTTTTTGAGGGTCGAAGTGGCTACACCTTC

clone_size: NA
v_call: TRBV6-2/TRBV6-3
d_call: TRBD2
j_call: TRBJ2-2
cdr3_aa: CASSQTSGSGTGELFF
cdr3_nt: TGTGCCAGCAGTCAAACTAGCGGGAGTGGAACCGGGGAGCTGTTTTTT

clone_size: NA
v_call: TRBV9
d_call: NA
j_call: TRBJ1-2
cdr3_aa: CASSPPERSYGYTF
cdr3_nt: TGTGCCAGCAGCCCGCCGGAGCGTTCCTATGGCTACACCTTC

clone_size: once
v_call: TRBV27
d_call: TRBD2
j_call: TRBJ2-7
cdr3_aa: CASSLSGTSNYEQYF
cdr3_nt: TGTGCCAGCAGTTTATCAGGGACTAGCAACTACGAGCAGTACTTC

clone_size: NA
v_call: TRBV25-1
d_call: TRBD1
j_call: TRBJ1-6
cdr3_aa: CASSGGQSSYNSPLHF
cdr3_nt: TGTGCCAGCAGTGGGGGACAGAGCTCCTATAATTCACCCCTCCACTTT

clone_size: NA
v_call: TRBV7-6
d_call: NA
j_call: TRBJ2-7
cdr3_aa: CASSLGSGTYEQYF
cdr3_nt: TGTGCCAGCAGCTTAGGTAGCGGTACCTACGAGCAGTACTTC

clone_size: NA
v_call: TRBV5-1
d_call: NA
j_call: TRBJ1-4
cdr3_aa: CASSLMTPTNEKLFF
cdr3_nt: TGCGCCAGCAGCTTAATGACACCAACTAATGAAAAACTGTTTTTT

clone_size: NA
v_call: TRBV7-2
d_call: TRBD1
j_call: TRBJ1-5
cdr3_aa: CASSLVGTGGTGQPQHF
cdr3_nt: TGTGCCAGCAGCTTAGTGGGGACAGGGGGAACGGGACAGCCCCAGCATTTT

clone_size: medium-sized
v_call: TRBV4-2
d_call: TRBD1
j_call: TRBJ2-7
cdr3_aa: CASSQEAGTGGYEQYF
cdr3_nt: TGTGCCAGCAGCCAAGAGGCCGGGACAGGGGGCTACGAGCAGTACTTC

clone_size: NA
v_call: TRBV27
d_call: TRBD1
j_call: TRBJ1-6
cdr3_aa: CARGSGTENSPLHF
cdr3_nt: TGTGCCAGGGGCTCCGGGACAGAAAATTCACCCCTCCACTTT

clone_size: NA
v_call: TRBV7-2
d_call: NA
j_call: TRBJ1-5
cdr3_aa: CASSLTLRSPNQPQHF
cdr3_nt: TGTGCCAGCAGCTTAACCCTTAGGAGCCCCAATCAGCCCCAGCATTTT

clone_size: NA
v_call: TRBV9
d_call: NA
j_call: TRBJ2-2
cdr3_aa: CASSPEQGTGELFF
cdr3_nt: TGTGCCAGCAGCCCGGAGCAGGGCACCGGGGAGCTGTTTTTT

clone_size: NA
v_call: TRBV19
d_call: TRBD2
j_call: TRBJ2-4
cdr3_aa: CASSIGLVFKNIQYF
cdr3_nt: TGTGCCAGTAGTATTGGACTAGTTTTCAAAAACATTCAGTACTTC

clone_size: once
v_call: TRBV18
d_call: NA
j_call: TRBJ1-1
cdr3_aa: CASSLQGLDTEAFF
cdr3_nt: TGTGCCAGCTCATTACAGGGTTTGGACACTGAAGCTTTCTTT

clone_size: NA
v_call: TRBV5-6
d_call: NA
j_call: TRBJ1-2
cdr3_aa: CASSLPGTGYGYTF
cdr3_nt: TGTGCCAGCAGCTTACCAGGGACTGGCTATGGCTACACCTTC

clone_size: once
v_call: TRBV7-3
d_call: TRBD1
j_call: TRBJ1-5
cdr3_aa: CASSFRDRDQPQHF
cdr3_nt: TGTGCCAGCAGCTTCCGGGACAGGGATCAGCCCCAGCATTTT

clone_size: NA
v_call: TRBV7-2
d_call: NA
j_call: TRBJ2-5
cdr3_aa: CASRTRSGELQETQYF
cdr3_nt: TGTGCCAGCAGGACTAGAAGCGGAGAACTACAAGAGACCCAGTACTTC

clone_size: NA
v_call: TRBV13
d_call: TRBD1
j_call: TRBJ1-1
cdr3_aa: CASSLGRQGNEAFF
cdr3_nt: TGTGCCAGCAGCTTGGGGAGACAGGGCAATGAAGCTTTCTTT

clone_size: NA
v_call: TRBV5-6
d_call: TRBD1
j_call: TRBJ1-2
cdr3_aa: CASSEDRRTNYGYTF
cdr3_nt: TGTGCCAGCAGCGAGGACAGGAGAACTAACTATGGCTACACCTTC

clone_size: NA
v_call: TRBV5-1
d_call: TRBD1
j_call: TRBJ1-1
cdr3_aa: CASSSGDRGEAFF
cdr3_nt: TGCGCCAGCAGCTCGGGGGACAGGGGTGAAGCTTTCTTT

clone_size: few
v_call: TRBV3-1/TRBV3-2
d_call: NA
j_call: TRBJ2-7
cdr3_aa: CASSQSGIGEQYF
cdr3_nt: TGTGCCAGCAGCCAATCAGGGATCGGCGAGCAGTACTTC

clone_size: NA
v_call: TRBV10-1
d_call: NA
j_call: TRBJ1-2
cdr3_aa: CASSVHWGGVYGYTF
cdr3_nt: TGCGCCAGCAGTGTTCACTGGGGGGGGGTCTATGGCTACACCTTC

clone_size: few
v_call: TRBV21-1
d_call: NA
j_call: TRBJ2-5
cdr3_aa: CASSKVRTGRLKETQYF
cdr3_nt: TGTGCCAGCAGCAAAGTGAGGACAGGCCGATTAAAAGAGACCCAGTACTTC

clone_size: NA
v_call: TRBV19
d_call: NA
j_call: TRBJ1-1
cdr3_aa: CASSISGITEAFF
cdr3_nt: TGTGCCAGTAGTATATCGGGGATCACTGAAGCTTTCTTT

clone_size: NA
v_call: TRBV7-2
d_call: NA
j_call: TRBJ1-1
cdr3_aa: CASSLATGNTEAFF
cdr3_nt: TGTGCCAGCAGCTTAGCCACCGGGAACACTGAAGCTTTCTTT

clone_size: NA
v_call: TRBV2
d_call: NA
j_call: TRBJ1-3
cdr3_aa: CASSAHRLSGNTIYF
cdr3_nt: TGTGCCAGCAGTGCCCACAGGCTCTCTGGAAACACCATATATTTT

clone_size: NA
v_call: TRBV4-3
d_call: NA
j_call: TRBJ1-4
cdr3_aa: CASSQDPAGTNEKLFF
cdr3_nt: TGCGCCAGCAGCCAAGATCCGGCAGGGACTAATGAAAAACTGTTTTTT

clone_size: NA
v_call: TRBV19
d_call: TRBD1
j_call: TRBJ2-5
cdr3_aa: CASSSSDRRETQYF
cdr3_nt: TGTGCCAGTAGTTCCTCGGACAGGAGAGAGACCCAGTACTTC

clone_size: NA
v_call: TRBV5-4
d_call: TRBD2
j_call: TRBJ2-1
cdr3_aa: CASSWTSGSSYNEQFF
cdr3_nt: TGTGCCAGCAGCTGGACTAGCGGGAGCTCCTACAATGAGCAGTTCTTC

clone_size: NA
v_call: TRBV7-2
d_call: TRBD2
j_call: TRBJ2-5
cdr3_aa: CASSLAAGGQETQYF
cdr3_nt: TGTGCCAGCAGCTTAGCGGCGGGGGGGCAGGAGACCCAGTACTTC

clone_size: NA
v_call: TRBV6-6
d_call: NA
j_call: TRBJ1-4
cdr3_aa: CASSSSNEKLFF
cdr3_nt: TGTGCCAGCAGTTCTAGTAATGAAAAACTGTTTTTT

clone_size: NA
v_call: TRBV2
d_call: NA
j_call: TRBJ1-6
cdr3_aa: CASRGTGFLPLHF
cdr3_nt: TGTGCCAGCAGAGGAACAGGGTTTTTACCCCTCCACTTT

clone_size: once
v_call: TRBV6-5
d_call: TRBD1
j_call: TRBJ2-7
cdr3_aa: CASSYHGRGRYEQYF
cdr3_nt: TGTGCCAGCAGCTACCACGGTAGGGGGCGTTACGAGCAGTACTTC

clone_size: NA
v_call: TRBV3-1/TRBV3-2
d_call: TRBD1
j_call: TRBJ1-5
cdr3_aa: CASSQGQGGNQPQHF
cdr3_nt: TGTGCCAGCAGCCAGGGACAGGGTGGCAATCAGCCCCAGCATTTT

clone_size: NA
v_call: TRBV6-2/TRBV6-3
d_call: TRBD2
j_call: TRBJ2-7
cdr3_aa: CASSPSGISYEQYF
cdr3_nt: TGTGCCAGCAGTCCCAGCGGGATCTCGTACGAGCAGTACTTC

clone_size: once
v_call: TRBV24-1
d_call: NA
j_call: TRBJ2-1
cdr3_aa: CATSEPGGGEVNEQFF
cdr3_nt: TGTGCCACCAGTGAACCAGGAGGGGGGGAGGTTAATGAGCAGTTCTTC

clone_size: NA
v_call: TRBV14
d_call: TRBD2
j_call: TRBJ2-3
cdr3_aa: CASRGLAGGPGTDTQYF
cdr3_nt: TGTGCCAGCAGAGGACTAGCGGGAGGGCCTGGGACAGATACGCAGTATTTT

clone_size: NA
v_call: TRBV4-3
d_call: TRBD2
j_call: TRBJ2-1
cdr3_aa: CASSQALAGEIYNEQFF
cdr3_nt: TGCGCCAGCAGCCAAGCCCTAGCGGGGGAAATCTACAATGAGCAGTTCTTC

clone_size: NA
v_call: TRBV6-6
d_call: TRBD2
j_call: TRBJ2-1
cdr3_aa: CASSPTSGVYNEQFF
cdr3_nt: TGTGCCAGCAGCCCTACTAGCGGGGTCTACAATGAGCAGTTCTTC

clone_size: few
v_call: TRBV7-8
d_call: TRBD1
j_call: TRBJ1-5
cdr3_aa: CASRPQGVNQPQHF
cdr3_nt: TGTGCCAGCAGGCCCCAGGGGGTTAATCAGCCCCAGCATTTT

clone_size: few
v_call: TRBV18
d_call: TRBD2
j_call: TRBJ2-3
cdr3_aa: CASSPQAGETDTQYF
cdr3_nt: TGTGCCAGCTCACCACAAGCGGGGGAAACAGATACGCAGTATTTT

clone_size: NA
v_call: TRBV12-3/TRBV12-4
d_call: TRBD1
j_call: TRBJ1-2
cdr3_aa: CASRPGQGDGYTF
cdr3_nt: TGTGCCAGTCGCCCGGGACAGGGGGATGGCTACACCTTC

clone_size: NA
v_call: TRBV29-1
d_call: TRBD1
j_call: TRBJ2-1
cdr3_aa: CSASPDRDEQFF
cdr3_nt: TGCAGCGCCAGCCCGGACAGGGATGAGCAGTTCTTC

clone_size: NA
v_call: TRBV7-9
d_call: TRBD1
j_call: TRBJ2-2
cdr3_aa: CASSRRTGGRDTGELFF
cdr3_nt: TGTGCCAGCAGCCGTAGGACAGGGGGCCGGGACACCGGGGAGCTGTTTTTT

clone_size: NA
v_call: TRBV30
d_call: NA
j_call: TRBJ1-6
cdr3_aa: CAWSVERTDSPLHF
cdr3_nt: TGTGCCTGGAGTGTGGAGAGAACGGATTCACCCCTCCACTTT

clone_size: NA
v_call: TRBV6-6
d_call: NA
j_call: TRBJ2-1
cdr3_aa: CASSPRSSGTYNEQFF
cdr3_nt: TGTGCCAGCAGTCCCCGGAGTAGCGGAACCTACAATGAGCAGTTCTTC

clone_size: NA
v_call: TRBV3-1/TRBV3-2
d_call: TRBD2
j_call: TRBJ2-7
cdr3_aa: CASSPGLAGVYEQYF
cdr3_nt: TGTGCCAGCAGCCCTGGACTAGCGGGAGTCTACGAGCAGTACTTC